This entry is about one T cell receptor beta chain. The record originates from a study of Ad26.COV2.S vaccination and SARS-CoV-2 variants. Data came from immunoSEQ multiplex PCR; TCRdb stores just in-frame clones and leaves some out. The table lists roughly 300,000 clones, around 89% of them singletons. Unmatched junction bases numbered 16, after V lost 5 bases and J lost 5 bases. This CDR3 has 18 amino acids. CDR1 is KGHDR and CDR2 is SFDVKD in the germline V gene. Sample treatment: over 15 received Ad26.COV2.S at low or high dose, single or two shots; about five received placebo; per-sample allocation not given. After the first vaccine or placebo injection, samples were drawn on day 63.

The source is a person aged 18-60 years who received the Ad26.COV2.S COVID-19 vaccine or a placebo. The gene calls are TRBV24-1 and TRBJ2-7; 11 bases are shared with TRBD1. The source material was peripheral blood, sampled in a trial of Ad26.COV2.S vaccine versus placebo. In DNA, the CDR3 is TGTGCCACCAGTGGTCCCGGGACAGGGGGATCCCCAGCTAACGAGCAGTACTTC. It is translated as CATSGPGTGGSPANEQYF.